These T cell receptor beta chains were read from a single sample in a study of CD8+CD57+ T cells in acquired aplastic anemia. TCRdb analysed the reads with MiXCR anew, one entry per CDR3 protein. Of approximately 470,000 distinct CDR3 sequences listed, about a third were seen once; the top ten hold around 0.82%. The specimen was sorted CD4+, CD8+, or CD8+CD57+ T cells (not recorded which) from PBMCs. The source of these receptors is a human donor with aplastic anemia. Each CDR3 is given with its conserved first and last residue. The D gene is left open where the match is weak. Clone size is shown for a subset of rows, as once, few, many or a class of expanded clone.

j_call,d_call,clone_size,v_call,cdr3_aa,cdr3_nt
TRBJ2-5,NA,NA,TRBV5-4,CASSLLRSARGYQETQYF,TGTGCCAGCAGCTTGCTTCGTTCCGCCAGGGGCTACCAAGAGACCCAGTACTTC
TRBJ2-5,NA,few,TRBV10-3,CASSEVRGETQYF,TGTGCCAGCAGTGAAGTGAGGGGAGAGACCCAGTACTTC
TRBJ1-5,TRBD1,few,TRBV2,CASSPGTALNQPQHF,TGTGCCAGCTCACCGGGGACAGCCCTAAATCAGCCCCAGCATTTT
TRBJ2-2,NA,many,TRBV7-2,CASRGGPGELFF,TGTGCCAGCAGAGGCGGTCCCGGGGAGCTGTTTTTT
TRBJ2-7,NA,many,TRBV5-1,CASTVGGRAREQYF,TGCGCCAGCACAGTAGGGGGGAGGGCCCGCGAGCAGTACTTC
TRBJ2-1,NA,many,TRBV10-3,CAISLLSTGTYNEQFF,TGTGCCATCAGTTTGCTTTCTACGGGGACTTACAATGAGCAGTTCTTC
TRBJ1-1,NA,NA,TRBV7-3,CASSLGGPATEAFF,TGTGCCAGCAGCTTAGGGGGGCCGGCCACTGAAGCTTTCTTT
TRBJ2-7,TRBD2,NA,TRBV19,CASSIGGEYEQYF,TGTGCCAGTAGTATTGGGGGGGAATACGAGCAGTACTTC
TRBJ2-3,NA,many,TRBV24-1,CATSGEKVTDTQYF,TGTGCCACCAGTGGGGAGAAAGTTACAGATACGCAGTATTTT
TRBJ2-3,NA,many,TRBV10-2,CASSEAGRSADTQYF,TGCGCCAGCAGTGAGGCAGGGAGGTCCGCAGATACGCAGTATTTT
TRBJ1-2,NA,many,TRBV2,CASSGLYGYTF,TGTGCCAGCAGTGGGCTGTATGGCTACACCTTC
TRBJ2-1,TRBD2,NA,TRBV7-2,CASSSLAGGPVSEQFF,TGTGCCAGCAGCTCTTTAGCGGGAGGGCCGGTCAGTGAGCAGTTCTTC
TRBJ1-4,TRBD1,NA,TRBV12-3/TRBV12-4,CASSRDRANEKLFF,TGTGCCAGCAGTCGGGACAGGGCTAATGAAAAACTGTTTTTT
TRBJ1-2,TRBD1,once,TRBV6-2/TRBV6-3,CASSFRDRARYGYTF,TGTGCCAGCAGTTTCCGGGACAGGGCAAGGTATGGCTACACCTTC
TRBJ2-1,TRBD2,NA,TRBV25-1,CASVVGLADYNEQFF,TGTGCCAGCGTTGTAGGGCTAGCGGACTACAATGAGCAGTTCTTC
TRBJ2-7,NA,many,TRBV9,CASSVASRGEQYF,TGTGCCAGCAGCGTAGCTAGTAGGGGTGAGCAGTACTTC
TRBJ2-7,NA,many,TRBV7-2,CASSIGTYEQYF,TGTGCCAGCAGCATTGGGACTTACGAGCAGTACTTC
TRBJ1-6,TRBD1,NA,TRBV7-3,CASSAGTGGNSPFHF,TGTGCCAGCAGCGCCGGGACAGGGGGTAATTCACCCTTCCACTTT
TRBJ1-5,NA,many,TRBV20-1,CSASLQGNQPQHF,TGCAGTGCTAGTCTACAGGGTAATCAGCCCCAGCATTTT
TRBJ1-2,NA,many,TRBV19,CASRRTEGYGYTF,TGTGCCAGTAGAAGGACAGAAGGCTATGGCTACACCTTC
TRBJ2-5,TRBD2,NA,TRBV12-3/TRBV12-4,CASSSQSGGEAQYF,TGTGCCAGCAGTTCGCAAAGCGGGGGAGAGGCCCAGTACTTC
TRBJ1-5,TRBD1,few,TRBV5-5,CASSWTGVVGNQPQHF,TGTGCCAGCAGCTGGACAGGGGTCGTTGGTAATCAGCCCCAGCATTTT
TRBJ1-1,NA,many,TRBV10-3,CAISEQRNTEAFF,TGTGCCATCAGTGAACAACGGAACACTGAAGCTTTCTTT
TRBJ1-4,NA,many,TRBV2,CASSGQDNLREKLFF,TGTGCCAGCAGTGGACAGGATAATCTCAGGGAAAAACTGTTTTTT
TRBJ2-3,TRBD2,few,TRBV7-2,CASSTRLAGLTDTQYF,TGTGCCAGCAGCACCAGACTAGCGGGCTTGACAGATACGCAGTATTTT
TRBJ1-6,NA,once,TRBV5-6,CASSSDITGSPLHF,TGTGCCAGCAGCTCTGACATCACGGGTTCACCCCTCCACTTT
TRBJ2-2,NA,many,TRBV7-3,CASSGGQPNTGELFF,TGTGCCAGCAGTGGAGGACAGCCGAACACCGGGGAGCTGTTTTTT
TRBJ1-3,TRBD1,NA,TRBV15,CATSSWTGGGNTIYF,TGTGCCACCAGCAGCTGGACAGGGGGGGGAAACACCATATATTTT
TRBJ1-1,TRBD1,NA,TRBV2,CASRGQARLAFF,TGTGCCAGCAGGGGACAGGCTCGTTTAGCTTTCTTT
TRBJ1-2,NA,few,TRBV11-2,CASSCTGTVFPMTSYGYTF,TGTGCCAGCAGCTGTACGGGGACGGTTTTTCCTATGACCTCCTATGGCTACACCTTC
TRBJ2-1,NA,NA,TRBV7-7,CASSAGNEQFF,TGTGCTAGCAGCGCAGGGAATGAGCAGTTCTTC
TRBJ2-5,NA,NA,TRBV3-1,CASSQGAIETQYF,TGTGCCAGCAGCCAAGGGGCTATAGAGACCCAGTACTTC
TRBJ1-1,NA,NA,TRBV19,CASRGHQRGTEAFF,TGTGCCAGTAGAGGACACCAAAGGGGCACTGAAGCTTTCTTT
TRBJ1-6,NA,NA,TRBV9,CASRAGTGNSPLHF,TGTGCCAGCAGAGCCGGGACGGGCAATTCACCCCTCCACTTT
TRBJ2-7,NA,NA,TRBV2,CASSGSFSVEQYF,TGTGCCAGCAGTGGCAGTTTTTCGGTCGAGCAGTACTTC
TRBJ1-5,NA,NA,TRBV24-1,CATSSAQLYQPQHF,TGTGCCACCAGTAGTGCCCAGTTGTATCAGCCCCAGCATTTT
TRBJ2-2,NA,few,TRBV7-7,CASSLVASDTGELFF,TGTGCTAGCAGCTTAGTGGCCTCAGACACCGGGGAGCTGTTTTTT
TRBJ2-1,NA,NA,TRBV10-3,CAISDKGLHEQFF,TGTGCCATCAGTGATAAGGGCCTACATGAGCAGTTCTTC
TRBJ1-3,NA,many,TRBV12-3/TRBV12-4,CATRELKVTGNTIYF,TGTGCCACCAGGGAATTAAAGGTGACCGGAAACACCATATATTTT
TRBJ1-6,NA,NA,TRBV12-3/TRBV12-4,CASSLDPGGNSPLHF,TGTGCCAGCAGTTTGGATCCGGGGGGGAATTCACCCCTCCACTTT
TRBJ2-1,TRBD2,few,TRBV19,CASAWGLAGDNEQFF,TGTGCCAGTGCCTGGGGACTAGCGGGGGATAATGAGCAGTTCTTC
TRBJ2-5,NA,many,TRBV2,CASSEFRQETQYF,TGTGCCAGCAGTGAATTCAGGCAAGAGACCCAGTACTTC
TRBJ1-4,NA,NA,TRBV7-3,CASSLAGIGSSEKLFF,TGTGCCAGCAGCTTAGCAGGAATAGGGTCTAGTGAAAAACTGTTTTTT
TRBJ1-6,TRBD1,many,TRBV7-2,CASSLTGQGDNSPLHF,TGTGCCAGCAGCTTGACCGGACAGGGGGATAATTCACCCCTCCACTTT
TRBJ2-1,NA,few,TRBV12-3/TRBV12-4,CASSLDGGNEQFF,TGTGCCAGCAGTTTAGATGGCGGCAATGAGCAGTTCTTC
TRBJ2-6,TRBD1,NA,TRBV4-2,CASSLSGTAANTEAF,TGTGCCAGCAGCCTTTCCGGGACAGCCGCGAACACTGAAGCTTTC
TRBJ1-2,NA,NA,TRBV6-5,CASSYSTEGTNYYGYTF,TGTGCCAGCAGTTACTCGACGGAGGGCACGAACTATTATGGCTACACCTTC
TRBJ2-4,TRBD2,NA,TRBV12-3/TRBV12-4,CASGGWTSGSIQYF,TGTGCCAGCGGGGGCTGGACTAGCGGGAGCATTCAGTACTTC
TRBJ2-1,NA,many,TRBV10-1,CASSEVGRSSYNEQFF,TGCGCCAGCAGTGAGGTTGGACGAAGCTCCTACAATGAGCAGTTCTTC
TRBJ2-2,NA,NA,TRBV7-8,CASSLRTTKTGELFF,TGTGCCAGCAGCTTGAGGACTACCAAAACCGGGGAGCTGTTTTTT
TRBJ2-7,NA,NA,TRBV7-3,CASSLMVSGRLTYEQYF,TGTGCCAGCAGCTTAATGGTCTCCGGCAGATTAACCTACGAGCAGTACTTC
TRBJ2-7,NA,many,TRBV3-1,CASSQAVTDEQYF,TGTGCCAGCAGCCAAGCCGTGACCGACGAGCAGTACTTC
TRBJ1-5,TRBD1,NA,TRBV12-3/TRBV12-4,CASTSTGGLDQPQHF,TGTGCCAGCACCTCGACAGGGGGTTTGGATCAGCCCCAGCATTTT
TRBJ1-2,NA,many,TRBV20-1,CSARVQGANYGYTF,TGCAGTGCTAGAGTACAGGGAGCTAACTATGGCTACACCTTC
TRBJ1-1,NA,NA,TRBV19,CASTDRNTEAFF,TGTGCCAGTACAGACAGGAACACTGAAGCTTTCTTT
TRBJ1-5,NA,many,TRBV2,CASKDSNQPQHF,TGTGCCAGCAAAGATAGCAATCAGCCCCAGCATTTT
TRBJ2-5,TRBD2,NA,TRBV15,CATSRASGGLETQYF,TGTGCCACCAGCAGAGCTAGCGGGGGCCTAGAGACCCAGTACTTC
TRBJ1-2,NA,NA,TRBV5-4,CASSLVGGPSKGYTF,TGTGCCAGCAGCTTGGTCGGGGGCCCCTCGAAGGGCTACACCTTC
TRBJ2-5,TRBD1,NA,TRBV29-1,CSVTSGTGAPETQYF,TGCAGCGTGACCTCCGGGACAGGGGCTCCAGAGACCCAGTACTTC